This T cell receptor beta chain was recorded in a study of T cell repertoires in aging, cancer and after chemotherapy. This CDR3 has 14 residues. Trimming cost V 7 bases and J 1 base; bases outside gene matches: 2. The germline V gene has CDR1 SGHNT and CDR2 YYREEE (reference sequence). The template was genomic DNA from peripheral blood, not RNA. A mixed TRB-A/B primer pool amplified rearranged TRB by multiplex touch-down PCR. In TCRdb, the multiplex PCR reads were re-called with MiXCR into one record per CDR3 protein. Among around 7,900 distinct CDR3 sequences, over 35% were seen once, and the ten largest hold under 15%.

The rearrangement links TRBV5-4 to TRBJ2-2; 9 nucleotides align to TRBD1. The specimen sequenced was blood. This clonotype originated in a human donor in good health. In nucleotides, the CDR3 is TGTGCCAGCGGACAGGGGATGAACACCGGGGAGCTGTTTTTT. The encoded protein is CASGQGMNTGELFF.